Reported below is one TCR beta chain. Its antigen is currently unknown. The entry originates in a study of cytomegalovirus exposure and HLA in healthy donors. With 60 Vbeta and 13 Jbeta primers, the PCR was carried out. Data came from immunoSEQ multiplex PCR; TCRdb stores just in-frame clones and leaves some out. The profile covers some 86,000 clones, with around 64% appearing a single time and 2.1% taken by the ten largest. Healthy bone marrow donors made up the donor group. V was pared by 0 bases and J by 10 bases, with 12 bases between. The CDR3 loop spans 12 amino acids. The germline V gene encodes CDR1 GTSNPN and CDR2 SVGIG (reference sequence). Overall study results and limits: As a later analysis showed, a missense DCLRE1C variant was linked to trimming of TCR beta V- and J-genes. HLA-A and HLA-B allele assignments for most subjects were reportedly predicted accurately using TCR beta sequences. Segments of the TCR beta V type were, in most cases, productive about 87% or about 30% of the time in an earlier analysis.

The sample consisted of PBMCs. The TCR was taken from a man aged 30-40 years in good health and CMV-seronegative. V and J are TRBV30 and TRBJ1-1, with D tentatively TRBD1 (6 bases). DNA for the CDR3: TGTGCCTGGAGTGTCCCTACAGGGTCAGCTTTCTTT. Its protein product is CAWSVPTGSAFF.